The sequence of this T cell receptor beta chain was determined in a study of PD-L1 blockade in urothelial cancer. Study context: The authors examined blood 3 weeks (second dose) and 6 weeks after treatment start.

Remarks on this clone: The target antigen is unknown.

Profiled with immunoSEQ multiplex PCR; TCRdb holds only in-frame clones, not every one. The sample records under 70,000 clones, 81% being singletons. Specified time point: pretreatment peripheral blood. Notes on the study in general: Better progression-free and overall survival followed lower pretreatment blood clonality.

This material consisted of PBMCs, taken around atezolizumab (anti-PD-L1) treatment. The receptor was derived from a man aged 65 to 85 with urothelial cancer.

The CDR3 loop reads CASSLRDRGNGYTF. In DNA form, the CDR3 reads TGTGCCAGCAGCTTAAGAGACAGGGGGAATGGCTACACCTTC. The chain is built from TRBV7-9 and TRBJ1-2; TRBD1 aligns across 9 bases. CDR1 and CDR2 from the germline V gene are SEHNR and FQNEAQ (reference sequence). This CDR3 has 14 residues. V shed 2 bases, J shed 6 bases, and the junction held 4 bases outside the gene matches.